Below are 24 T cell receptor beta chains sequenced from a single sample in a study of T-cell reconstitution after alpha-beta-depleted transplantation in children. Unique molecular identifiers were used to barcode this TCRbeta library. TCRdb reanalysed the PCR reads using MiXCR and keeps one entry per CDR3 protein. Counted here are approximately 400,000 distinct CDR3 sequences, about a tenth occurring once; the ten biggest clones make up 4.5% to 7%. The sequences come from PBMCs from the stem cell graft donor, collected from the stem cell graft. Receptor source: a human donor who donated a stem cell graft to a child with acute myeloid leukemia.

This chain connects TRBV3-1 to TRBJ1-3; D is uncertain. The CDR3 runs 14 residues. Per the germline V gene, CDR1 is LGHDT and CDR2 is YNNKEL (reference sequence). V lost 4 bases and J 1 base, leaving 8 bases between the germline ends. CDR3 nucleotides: TGTGCCAGCAGCCCAAAGAGGTCTGGAAACACCATATATTTT. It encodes CASSPKRSGNTIYF.

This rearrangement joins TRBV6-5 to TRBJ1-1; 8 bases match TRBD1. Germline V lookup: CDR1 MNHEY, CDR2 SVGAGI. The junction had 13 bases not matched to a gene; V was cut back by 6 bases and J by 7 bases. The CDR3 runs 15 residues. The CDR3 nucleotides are TGTGCCAGCAGATCCTCGGGACAGGTGATCGGTGAAGCTTTCTTT. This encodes CASRSSGQVIGEAFF.

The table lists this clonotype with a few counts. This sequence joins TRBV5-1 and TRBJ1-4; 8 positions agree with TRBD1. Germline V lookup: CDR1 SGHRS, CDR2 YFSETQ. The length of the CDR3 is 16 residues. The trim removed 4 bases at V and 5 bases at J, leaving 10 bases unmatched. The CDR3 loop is CASSPGTGVRNEKLFF. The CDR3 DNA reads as TGCGCCAGCAGCCCCGGGACAGGTGTCCGAAATGAAAAACTGTTTTTT. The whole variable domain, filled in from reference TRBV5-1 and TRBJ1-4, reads KAGVTQTPRYLIKTRGQQVTLSCSPISGHRSVSWYQQTPGQGLQFLFEYFSETQRNKGNFPGRFSGRQFSNSRSEMNVSTLELGDSALYLCASSPGTGVRNEKLFFGSGTQLSVL.

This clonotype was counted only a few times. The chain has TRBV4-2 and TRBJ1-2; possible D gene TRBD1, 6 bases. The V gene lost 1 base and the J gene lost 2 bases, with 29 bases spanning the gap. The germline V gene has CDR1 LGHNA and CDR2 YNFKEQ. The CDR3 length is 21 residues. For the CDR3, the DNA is TGTGCCAGCAGCCAAGTTGCGGGGTCATGGAGGGACCAGAGGGGGAACTATGGCTACACCTTC. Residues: CASSQVAGSWRDQRGNYGYTF.

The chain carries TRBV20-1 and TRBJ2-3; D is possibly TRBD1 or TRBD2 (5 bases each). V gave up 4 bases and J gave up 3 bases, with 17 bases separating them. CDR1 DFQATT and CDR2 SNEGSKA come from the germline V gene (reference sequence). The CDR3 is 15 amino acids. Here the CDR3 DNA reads TGCAGTGCTACCGACAGAGCGGTGGCGACAGATACGCAGTATTTT. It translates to CSATDRAVATDTQYF.

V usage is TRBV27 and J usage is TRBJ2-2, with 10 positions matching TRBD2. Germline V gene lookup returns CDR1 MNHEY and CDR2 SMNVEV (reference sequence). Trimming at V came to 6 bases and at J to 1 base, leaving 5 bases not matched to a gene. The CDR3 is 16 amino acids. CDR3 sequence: CASSPTSGENTGELFF. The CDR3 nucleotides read TGTGCCAGCAGCCCTACTAGCGGGGAGAACACCGGGGAGCTGTTTTTT.

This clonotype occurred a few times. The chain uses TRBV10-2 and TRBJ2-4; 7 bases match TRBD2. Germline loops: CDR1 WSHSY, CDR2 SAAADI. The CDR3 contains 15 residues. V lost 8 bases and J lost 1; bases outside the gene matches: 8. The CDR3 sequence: CASSGTGGAKNIQYF. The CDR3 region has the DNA TGCGCCAGCTCAGGGACCGGGGGGGCCAAAAACATTCAGTACTTC.

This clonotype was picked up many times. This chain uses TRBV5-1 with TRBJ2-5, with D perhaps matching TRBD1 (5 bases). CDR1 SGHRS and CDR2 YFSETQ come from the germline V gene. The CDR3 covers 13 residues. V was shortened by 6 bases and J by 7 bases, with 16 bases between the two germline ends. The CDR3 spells CASNESGRGTQYF. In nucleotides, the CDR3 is TGCGCCAGCAACGAGTCAGGGCGAGGGACCCAGTACTTC.

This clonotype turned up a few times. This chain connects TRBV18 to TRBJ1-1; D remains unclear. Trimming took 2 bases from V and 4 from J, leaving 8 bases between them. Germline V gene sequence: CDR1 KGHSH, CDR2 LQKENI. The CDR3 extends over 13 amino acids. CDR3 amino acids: CASSPGYGTEAFF. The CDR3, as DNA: TGTGCCAGCTCACCAGGGTACGGCACTGAAGCTTTCTTT.

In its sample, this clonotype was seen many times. This CDR3 is CASSLGPGQVSYSNQPQHF. The DNA of the CDR3 is TGTGCCAGCAGCTTGGGGCCGGGACAGGTATCATATAGCAATCAGCCCCAGCATTTT. The chain joins TRBV5-6 to TRBJ1-5, with TRBD1 matching 8 bases. CDR3 length equals 19 residues. Germline values: CDR1 SGHDT, CDR2 YYEEEE. The V segment lost 0 bases and the J segment 0 bases; nucleotides outside the gene matches: 11.

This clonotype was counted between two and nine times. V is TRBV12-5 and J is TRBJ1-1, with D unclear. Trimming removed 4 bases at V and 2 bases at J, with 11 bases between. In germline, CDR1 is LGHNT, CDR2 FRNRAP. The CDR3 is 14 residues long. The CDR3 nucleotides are TGTGCTAGTGGTTCTCCATCAGATAACACTGAAGCTTTCTTT. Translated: CASGSPSDNTEAFF.

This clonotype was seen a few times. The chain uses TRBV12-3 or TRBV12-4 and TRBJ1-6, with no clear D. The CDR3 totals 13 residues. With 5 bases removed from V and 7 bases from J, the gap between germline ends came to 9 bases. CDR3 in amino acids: CASSTDSNSPLHF. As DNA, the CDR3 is TGTGCCAGCAGTACAGACTCCAATTCACCCCTCCACTTT.

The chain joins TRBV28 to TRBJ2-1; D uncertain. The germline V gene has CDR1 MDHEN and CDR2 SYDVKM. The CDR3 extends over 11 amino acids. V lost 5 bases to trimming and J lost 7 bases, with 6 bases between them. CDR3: CASSTLNEQFF. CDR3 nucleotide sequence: TGTGCCAGCAGTACCCTGAATGAGCAGTTCTTC. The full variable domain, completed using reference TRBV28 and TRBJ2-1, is DVKVTQSSRYLVKRTGEKVFLECVQDMDHENMFWYRQDPGLGLRLIYFSYDVKMKEKGDIPEGYSVSREKKERFSLILESASTNQTSMYLCASSTLNEQFFGPGTRLTVL.

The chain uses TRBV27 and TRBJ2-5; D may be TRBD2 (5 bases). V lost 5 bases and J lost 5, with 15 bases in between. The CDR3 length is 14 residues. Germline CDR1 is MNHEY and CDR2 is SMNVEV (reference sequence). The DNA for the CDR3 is TGTGCCAGCAGTCTCGGGGTTGCGTCGGAGACCCAGTACTTC. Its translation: CASSLGVASETQYF.

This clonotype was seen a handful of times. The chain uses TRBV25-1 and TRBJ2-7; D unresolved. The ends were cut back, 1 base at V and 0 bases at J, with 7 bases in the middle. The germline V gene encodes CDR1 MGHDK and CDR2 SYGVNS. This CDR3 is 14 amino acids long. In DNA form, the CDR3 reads TGTGCCAGCAGTGAATTAGCAAGCTCCTACGAGCAGTACTTC. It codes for CASSELASSYEQYF.

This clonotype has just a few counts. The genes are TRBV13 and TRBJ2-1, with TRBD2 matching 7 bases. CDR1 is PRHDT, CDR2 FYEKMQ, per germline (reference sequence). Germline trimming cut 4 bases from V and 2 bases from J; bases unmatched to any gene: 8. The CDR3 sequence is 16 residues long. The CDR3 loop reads CASSSQRGAPYNEQFF. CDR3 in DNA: TGTGCCAGCAGCTCGCAGCGGGGAGCACCCTACAATGAGCAGTTCTTC.

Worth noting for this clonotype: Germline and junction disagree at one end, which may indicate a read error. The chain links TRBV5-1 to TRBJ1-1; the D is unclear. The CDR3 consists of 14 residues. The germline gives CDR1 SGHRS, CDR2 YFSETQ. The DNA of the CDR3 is TGCGCCAGCAGCTTGAGCGGCTTGAACAATGAAGCTTTCTTT. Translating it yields CASSLSGLNNEAFF.

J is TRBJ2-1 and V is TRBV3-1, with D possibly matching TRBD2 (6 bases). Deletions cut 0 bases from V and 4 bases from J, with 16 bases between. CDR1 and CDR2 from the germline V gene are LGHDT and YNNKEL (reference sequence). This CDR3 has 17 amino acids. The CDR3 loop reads CASSQDLAQRAYNEQFF. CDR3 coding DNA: TGTGCCAGCAGCCAAGATCTTGCCCAGCGGGCGTACAATGAGCAGTTCTTC.

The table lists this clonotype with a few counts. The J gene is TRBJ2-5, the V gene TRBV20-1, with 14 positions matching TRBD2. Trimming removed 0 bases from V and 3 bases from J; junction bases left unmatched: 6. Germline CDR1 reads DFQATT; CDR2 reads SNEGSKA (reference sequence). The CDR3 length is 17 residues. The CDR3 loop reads CSARDQGLAGEEETQYF. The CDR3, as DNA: TGCAGTGCTAGAGATCAGGGACTAGCGGGAGAGGAAGAGACCCAGTACTTC.

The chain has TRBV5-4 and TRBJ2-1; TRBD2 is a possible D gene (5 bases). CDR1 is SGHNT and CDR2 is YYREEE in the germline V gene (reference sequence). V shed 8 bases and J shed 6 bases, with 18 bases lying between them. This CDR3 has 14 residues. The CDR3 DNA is TGTGCCAGGAGGACTGAGCTCCTCCCCAATGAGCAGTTCTTC. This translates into CARRTELLPNEQFF.

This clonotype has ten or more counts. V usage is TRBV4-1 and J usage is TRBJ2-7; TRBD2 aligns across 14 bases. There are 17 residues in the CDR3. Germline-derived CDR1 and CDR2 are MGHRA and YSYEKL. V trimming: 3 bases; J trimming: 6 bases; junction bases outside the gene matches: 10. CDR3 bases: TGCGCCAGCAGCCAGGGGCTCGCGGGACTAGCGGGAGTCGAGCAGTACTTC. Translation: CASSQGLAGLAGVEQYF.

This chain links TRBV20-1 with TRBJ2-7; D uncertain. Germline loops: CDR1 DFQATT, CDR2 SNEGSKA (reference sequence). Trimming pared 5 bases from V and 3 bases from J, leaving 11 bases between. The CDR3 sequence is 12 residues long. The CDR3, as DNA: TGCAGTGCTCCCTCTCCGGGCTACGAGCAGTACTTC. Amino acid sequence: CSAPSPGYEQYF.

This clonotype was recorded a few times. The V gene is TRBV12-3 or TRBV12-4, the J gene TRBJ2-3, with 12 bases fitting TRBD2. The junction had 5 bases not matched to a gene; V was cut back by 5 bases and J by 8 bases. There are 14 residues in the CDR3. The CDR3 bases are TGTGCCAGCAGTAGGCTAGCGGGGGGGCCTACGCAGTATTTT. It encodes CASSRLAGGPTQYF.

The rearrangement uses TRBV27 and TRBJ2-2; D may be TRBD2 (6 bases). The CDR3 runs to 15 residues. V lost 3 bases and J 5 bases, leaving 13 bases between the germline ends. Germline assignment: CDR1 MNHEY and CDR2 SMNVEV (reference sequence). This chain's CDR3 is CASSFSLATTGELFF. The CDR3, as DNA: TGTGCCAGCAGTTTCTCGCTAGCGACGACCGGGGAGCTGTTTTTT.